Each of the 26 T cell receptor beta chains below was sequenced from the same sample in a study of OX40 agonist ivuxolimab in advanced cancers. Here immunoSEQ multiplex PCR was the method, and the copy in TCRdb shows in-frame clones only, minus some. The sample contains under 100,000 clones, 90% of which appear only once. The sequenced sample was CD4+ or CD8+ T cells sorted from blood, obtained in a trial of the OX40 agonist ivuxolimab. These receptors originate from an adult with an advanced solid tumor such as melanoma, head and neck, liver or kidney cancer.

In its sample, this clone was seen a few times. V usage is TRBV30 and J usage is TRBJ1-4, with D hard to call. Deletions cut 7 bases from V and 8 bases from J, with 20 bases between. Germline V gives CDR1 GTSNPN, CDR2 SVGIG (reference sequence). This CDR3 contains 14 residues. The CDR3 loop is CASQLEGRGEKLFF. In DNA form, the CDR3 reads TGTGCCTCCCAGCTAGAGGGAAGAGGGGAAAAACTGTTTTTT.

The gene calls are TRBV7-8 and TRBJ2-1; TRBD2 might be the D (6 bases). This CDR3 contains 17 residues. Germline-derived CDR1 and CDR2 are SGHVS and FQNEAQ. The germline V and J ends were trimmed by 2 bases and 4 bases, with 18 bases remaining between them. The CDR3 spells CASSLRRGGGRYNEQFF. In nucleotides, the CDR3 is TGTGCCAGCAGCTTAAGGCGGGGCGGAGGCCGGTACAATGAGCAGTTCTTC.

This clone has just one count. This chain joins TRBV6-1 and TRBJ2-7; the D gene could be TRBD1 or TRBD2 (5 bases each). Germline loops: CDR1 MNHNS, CDR2 SASEGT. V was pared by 6 bases and J by 4 bases, with 7 bases between. The CDR3 covers 11 residues. The CDR3 DNA sequence: TGTGCCAGCAGAGAGGGGTACGAGCAGTACTTC. This gives the protein CASREGYEQYF.

V usage is TRBV4-1 and J usage is TRBJ2-3, with 11 bases lining up with TRBD2. Germline V gene lookup returns CDR1 MGHRA and CDR2 YSYEKL. CDR3 length equals 17 residues. The V gene end was trimmed by 4 bases and the J gene end by 3 bases; junction bases not matched to a gene: 9. This CDR3 reads CASSRASTSGITDTQYF. For the CDR3, the DNA is TGCGCCAGCAGCCGAGCATCGACTAGCGGGATAACAGATACGCAGTATTTT.

This clone was recorded only once. This chain uses TRBV29-1 with TRBJ2-2; the D is unclear. V was pared by 7 bases and J by 1 base, with 13 bases between. The CDR3 covers 14 residues. Germline V CDR1 and CDR2: SQVTM, ANQGSEA. For the CDR3, the DNA is TGCAGCGCTGTAGATTTCCTGAACACCGGGGAGCTGTTTTTT. This codes for CSAVDFLNTGELFF.

V usage is TRBV19 and J usage is TRBJ1-2; 8 bases are a match to TRBD1. Germline-derived CDR1 and CDR2 are LNHDA and SQIVND (reference sequence). The CDR3 has 13 amino acids. Germline trimming cut 7 bases from V and 8 bases from J; bases unmatched to any gene: 9. The CDR3 bases are TGTGCCAGTACTTTCAGGGGGCGCAGAGGCTACACCTTC. It yields the protein CASTFRGRRGYTF.

The gene calls are TRBV11-2 and TRBJ1-3; a weak D match, TRBD1 (5 bases). V was pared by 5 bases and J by 2 bases, with 13 bases between. The germline V gene encodes CDR1 SGHAT and CDR2 FQNNGV. This CDR3 spans 15 amino acids. The CDR3 DNA sequence: TGTGCCAGCAGCCCCAGGGCTACTGCTGGAAACACCATATATTTT. Residues: CASSPRATAGNTIYF.

As for this clone: The junction differs from germline at one of its ends, possibly a read error. The sample has other DNA sequences that encode this CDR3 too. The chain links TRBV5-1 to TRBJ2-7; the match to TRBD1 covers 10 bases. Germline V lookup: CDR1 SGHRS, CDR2 YFSETQ. The CDR3 totals 15 residues. CDR3 sequence reads: CASSRGQGLSYEQYF. CDR3 DNA: TGTGCCAGCAGCAGGGGACAGGGGTTATCCTACGAGCAGTACTTC. The variable domain in full, with the rest retrieved from reference TRBV5-1 and TRBJ2-7, is KAGVTQTPRYLIKTRGQQVTLSCSPISGHRSVSWYQQTPGQGLQFLFEYFSETQRNKGNFPGRFSGRQFSNSRSEMNVSTLELGDSALYLCASSRGQGLSYEQYFGPGTRLTVT.

The chain has TRBV11-2 and TRBJ1-3, with 8 bases that match TRBD1. The junction had 9 bases not matched to a gene; V was cut back by 1 base and J by 4 bases. This CDR3 is 17 amino acids long. The germline V gene encodes CDR1 SGHAT and CDR2 FQNNGV. The CDR3 sequence is CASSLAGGQLPGNTIYF. CDR3 nucleotide sequence: TGTGCCAGCAGCTTAGCAGGGGGCCAGCTCCCAGGAAACACCATATATTTT. Drawing the rest from reference TRBV11-2 and TRBJ1-3, the complete variable domain is EAGVAQSPRYKIIEKRQSVAFWCNPISGHATLYWYQQILGQGPKLLIQFQNNGVVDDSQLPKDRFSAERLKGVDSTLKIQPAKLEDSAVYLCASSLAGGQLPGNTIYFGEGSWLTVV.

A word on this clone: Other nucleotide sequences from this sample produce the same CDR3. This chain connects TRBV6-5 to TRBJ1-5, with 7 positions matching TRBD1. The V and J ends lost 4 bases and 0 bases, in that order; junction bases with no gene match: 0. Germline V gene lookup returns CDR1 MNHEY and CDR2 SVGAGI. CDR3 length: 14 residues. CDR3 in amino acids: CASSSGGSNQPQHF. CDR3 DNA sequence: TGTGCCAGCAGTTCAGGGGGTAGCAATCAGCCCCAGCATTTT.

The rearrangement uses TRBV11-2 and TRBJ1-4; TRBD1 is a possible D gene (6 bases). V lost 5 bases to trimming and J lost 7 bases, with 17 bases between them. The CDR3 sequence is 15 residues long. Per the germline V gene, CDR1 is SGHAT and CDR2 is FQNNGV. The CDR3 DNA follows: TGTGCCAGCAGCGAGGGGGAGATTTTACTTGAAAAACTGTTTTTT. Protein: CASSEGEILLEKLFF.

The rearrangement joins TRBV7-2 to TRBJ1-2; maybe TRBD1 (6 bases). Trimming stripped 1 base from V and 4 bases from J, with 10 bases between. This CDR3 spans 14 amino acids. Germline CDR1 and CDR2: SGHTA and FQGNSA. As DNA, the CDR3 is TGTGCCAGCAGCTTAGGGCCGGGGGCCTATGGCTACACCTTC. It codes for CASSLGPGAYGYTF.

This clone was seen once. This rearrangement joins TRBV28 to TRBJ2-7; D assignment may be TRBD1 or TRBD2 (5 bases each). V gave up 8 bases and J gave up 0 bases, with 5 bases separating them. This CDR3 is built from 11 residues. Germline CDR1 and CDR2: MDHEN and SYDVKM. CDR3 bases: TGTGCCAGCGGGGGCTCCTACGAGCAGTACTTC. Protein: CASGGSYEQYF.

In this sample, this clone turned up a few times. The chain is built from TRBV2 and TRBJ1-1; D is perhaps TRBD1 (5 bases). The CDR3 totals 14 residues. Between the trimmed V and J ends, which lost 6 bases and 8 bases, there was a span of 19 bases. CDR1 is SNHLY, CDR2 FYNNEI, per germline. CDR3 loop: CASSLPGTAEEAFF. The CDR3 bases are TGTGCCAGCAGCTTGCCCGGGACTGCAGAGGAAGCTTTCTTT.

The chain uses TRBV5-4 and TRBJ1-2; 9 bases fit TRBD1. CDR1 and CDR2 (germline): SGHNT, YYREEE (reference sequence). With V trimmed by 4 bases and J by 4 bases, 2 bases remained unmatched. This CDR3 has 13 amino acids. CDR3 nucleotides: TGTGCCAGCAGCGGGACAGGGTCCTATGGCTACACCTTC. Its protein product is CASSGTGSYGYTF.

The genes are TRBV28 and TRBJ2-2, with 15 nucleotides matching TRBD2. V gave up 6 bases and J gave up 3 bases; unmatched junction bases: 11. CDR1 and CDR2 from the germline V gene are MDHEN and SYDVKM. This CDR3 comprises 19 residues. CDR3 DNA sequence: TGTGCCAGCAGGAGCCAGGGACTAGCGGGAGGCGGGGACACCGGGGAGCTGTTTTTT. Translating gives CASRSQGLAGGGDTGELFF.

This clone came up a few times. This chain links TRBV11-3 with TRBJ2-2; D not resolved. Germline values: CDR1 SGHNT, CDR2 YENEEA. The germline V and J ends were trimmed by 5 bases and 7 bases, with 8 bases remaining between them. The CDR3 has 12 amino acids. CDR3 loop: CASSPRSGELFF. The CDR3 DNA reads as TGTGCCAGCAGCCCCCGTAGCGGGGAGCTGTTTTTT.

The rearrangement joins TRBV9 to TRBJ2-1; 9 bases agree with TRBD2. CDR1 is SGDLS and CDR2 is YYNGEE in the germline V gene. There are 16 residues in the CDR3. V dropped 4 bases and J dropped 8; count of bases not matched to a gene: 13. The CDR3 region is CASSPLGTSFSHEQFF. CDR3 nucleotides: TGTGCCAGCAGCCCATTGGGGACTAGCTTCAGCCATGAGCAGTTCTTC.

The V gene is TRBV5-4, the J gene TRBJ1-1; D call uncertain. V was cut by 1 base and J by 2 bases, with 12 bases left in between. Germline values: CDR1 SGHNT, CDR2 YYREEE (reference sequence). This CDR3 has 15 amino acids. In DNA, the CDR3 is TGTGCCAGCAGCTTGTCGTCCCAGGCAAACACTGAAGCTTTCTTT. It is translated as CASSLSSQANTEAFF.

The V and J genes are TRBV12-2 and TRBJ1-1; the table names TRBD1, a call not compared with the DNA. TRBV12-2 is termed a pseudogene. The CDR3 runs to 15 residues. The CDR3 here is CASRHSLGPNTEAFF. CDR3 sequence (DNA): TGTGCAAGTCGCCATAGCCTGGGGCCGAACACTGAAGCTTTCTTT.

The chain links TRBV6-1 to TRBJ2-7; no clear D gene. This CDR3 comprises 14 residues. The germline V and J ends were trimmed by 4 bases and 3 bases, with 13 bases remaining between them. CDR1 is MNHNS, CDR2 SASEGT, per germline. The CDR3 region is CASSVADMDYEQYF. The CDR3 coding sequence is TGTGCCAGCAGTGTAGCAGATATGGACTACGAGCAGTACTTC.

This chain connects TRBV6-4 to TRBJ2-1; 9 bases agree with TRBD1. This CDR3 has 14 residues. CDR1 is MRHNA and CDR2 is SNTAGT in the germline V gene. The V and J ends lost 5 bases and 4 bases, in that order; junction bases with no gene match: 3. CDR3 nucleotides: TGTGCCAGCAGTAAGGACAGGGGATACAATGAGCAGTTCTTC. Protein: CASSKDRGYNEQFF.

V and J are TRBV5-1 and TRBJ2-7, with a weak D call TRBD2 (5 bases). The CDR3 consists of 15 residues. Per the germline V gene, CDR1 is SGHRS and CDR2 is YFSETQ. V gave up 6 bases and J gave up 1 base, with 17 bases separating them. The CDR3 DNA sequence: TGCGCCAGCATGGGAGATGGGGTGGGTTCCTACGAGCAGTACTTC. This sequence encodes CASMGDGVGSYEQYF.

The gene calls are TRBV28 and TRBJ1-4, with D possibly TRBD1 on 5 matching bases. The germline V gene encodes CDR1 MDHEN and CDR2 SYDVKM. There are 16 residues in the CDR3. The ends were cut back, 7 bases at V and 4 bases at J, with 19 bases in the middle. The CDR3 sequence: CASNTPGQEGNEKLFF. The DNA of the CDR3 is TGTGCCAGCAACACCCCAGGGCAGGAGGGTAATGAAAAACTGTTTTTT.

This clone was seen a few times. This chain joins TRBV6-1 and TRBJ1-1, with 9 nucleotides matching TRBD1. From germline, CDR1 is MNHNS and CDR2 SASEGT. V lost 10 bases to trimming and J lost 1 base; unmatched junction nucleotides: 4. CDR3 length equals 13 residues. The CDR3 protein is CATLGQGNTEAFF. CDR3 nucleotides: TGTGCCACGCTGGGACAGGGGAACACTGAAGCTTTCTTT.

The J gene is TRBJ1-1, the V gene TRBV6-6; 8 nucleotides agree with TRBD1. Germline assignment: CDR1 MNHNY and CDR2 SVGAGI (reference sequence). The junction had 12 bases not matched to a gene; V was cut back by 4 bases and J by 5 bases. The CDR3 covers 16 residues. The CDR3 coding sequence is TGTGCCAGCAGTTCCGGTCAGGGGGCCCGGGGGACTGAAGCTTTCTTT. Translated: CASSSGQGARGTEAFF.